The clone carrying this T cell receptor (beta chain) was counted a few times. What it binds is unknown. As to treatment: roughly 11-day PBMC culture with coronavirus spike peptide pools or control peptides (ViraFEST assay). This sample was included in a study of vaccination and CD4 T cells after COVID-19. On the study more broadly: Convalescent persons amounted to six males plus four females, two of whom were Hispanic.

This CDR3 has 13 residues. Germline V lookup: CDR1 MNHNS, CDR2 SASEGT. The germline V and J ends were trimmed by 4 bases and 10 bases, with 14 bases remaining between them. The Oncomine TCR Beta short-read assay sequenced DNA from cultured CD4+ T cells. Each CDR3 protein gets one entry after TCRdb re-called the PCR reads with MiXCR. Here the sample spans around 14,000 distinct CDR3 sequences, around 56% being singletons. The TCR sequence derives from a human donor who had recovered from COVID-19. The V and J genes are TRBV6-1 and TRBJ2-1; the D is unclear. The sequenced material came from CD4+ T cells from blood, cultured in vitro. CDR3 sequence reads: CASSAGQKGEQFF. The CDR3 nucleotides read TGTGCCAGCAGTGCGGGCCAAAAGGGAGAGCAGTTCTTC.